This T cell receptor beta chain was recorded in a study of shared clonotypes between healthy human individuals. Study-level findings and limits: Expectations were that clonotype sharing among donors would be affected by sequencing depth.

This CDR3 spans 15 amino acids. Trimming shortened V by 6 bases and J by 5 bases, and 19 bases separated the two germline ends. The germline V gene encodes CDR1 SEHNR and CDR2 FQNEAQ (reference sequence). The sample holds many counts of this clone. As yet, its antigen is unknown. Clones were sequenced by immunoSEQ multiplex PCR, and TCRdb holds only the in-frame ones, with some missing. Altogether approximately 320,000 clones are present, around two thirds being singletons, with the ten largest covering about a tenth. The sample comprised memory CD4+ T cells sorted from blood. Subset described: CD45RA-negative fraction. This sequence was found in a man aged 30-40 years in good health. The chain employs TRBV7-9 and TRBJ1-1; D not certain. CDR3 nucleotide sequence: TGTGCCAGCAGTCCAACGGACCCCCGTGGGACTGAAGCTTTCTTT. Translating gives CASSPTDPRGTEAFF.